These T cell receptor beta chains were read from a single sample in a study of control samples from healthy donors and cancer patients. Sequenced by immunoSEQ multiplex PCR; TCRdb stores in-frame clones only, minus some. This sample has 170,000 or so clones, with around 90% found just once. The specimen was blood. The receptors were sampled from a woman aged 50 to 60 in good health. CDR3s include the opening cysteine and the closing phenylalanine or tryptophan. Fields, in order: V gene, clone size, J gene, D gene, CDR3 protein, CDR3 DNA. The D gene is left open where the match is weak. Clone size, where shown, is once, few, many, or a class for clones that have expanded.

V: TRBV28
size: once
J: TRBJ2-7
D: NA
CDR3: CASSLSTWEQYF
DNA: TGTGCCAGCAGTTTATCAACGTGGGAGCAGTACTTC

V: TRBV29-1
size: few
J: TRBJ2-7
D: NA
CDR3: CSGGGTLYEQYF
DNA: TGCAGCGGTGGCGGGACCTTATACGAGCAGTACTTC

V: TRBV4-2
size: NA
J: TRBJ2-6
D: NA
CDR3: CASSQDRAYSGANVLTF
DNA: TGTGCCAGCAGCCAAGATCGCGCGTACTCTGGGGCCAACGTCCTGACTTTC

V: TRBV7-2
size: NA
J: TRBJ2-2
D: NA
CDR3: CASSPGPGELFF
DNA: TGTGCCAGCAGCCCGGGGCCCGGGGAGCTGTTTTTT

V: TRBV18
size: NA
J: TRBJ2-2
D: TRBD1
CDR3: CASSTGTGNTGELFF
DNA: TGTGCCAGCTCAACCGGGACAGGAAACACCGGGGAGCTGTTTTTT

V: TRBV30
size: NA
J: TRBJ1-2
D: NA
CDR3: CAWRDPPTGGYTF
DNA: TGTGCCTGGAGGGACCCACCAACAGGAGGCTACACCTTC

V: TRBV28
size: NA
J: TRBJ1-4
D: NA
CDR3: CASSSGGSTNEKLFF
DNA: TGTGCCAGCAGCTCTGGAGGTTCAACTAATGAAAAACTGTTTTTT

V: TRBV9
size: NA
J: TRBJ2-7
D: TRBD2
CDR3: CASTPGGGYEQYF
DNA: TGTGCCAGCACCCCCGGGGGGGGCTACGAGCAGTACTTC

V: TRBV4-2
size: few
J: TRBJ2-5
D: TRBD2
CDR3: CASSQLAGRETQYF
DNA: TGTGCCAGCAGCCAGCTAGCGGGACGGGAGACCCAGTACTTC

V: TRBV7-2
size: NA
J: TRBJ1-1
D: NA
CDR3: CASSLGSGLNTEAFF
DNA: TGTGCCAGCAGCTTAGGGTCGGGTCTGAACACTGAAGCTTTCTTT

V: TRBV24-1
size: NA
J: TRBJ2-5
D: NA
CDR3: CATSRDTGYQETQYF
DNA: TGTGCCACCAGTAGGGATACAGGGTACCAAGAGACCCAGTACTTC

V: TRBV7-2
size: NA
J: TRBJ1-2
D: TRBD1
CDR3: CASIPDRGNGYTF
DNA: TGTGCCAGCATCCCCGACAGGGGTAACGGCTACACCTTC

V: TRBV15
size: NA
J: TRBJ1-1
D: TRBD1
CDR3: CATSKGRGPMSTEAFF
DNA: TGTGCCACCAGCAAAGGCAGGGGGCCGATGAGCACTGAAGCTTTCTTT

V: TRBV5-4
size: NA
J: TRBJ2-7
D: TRBD2
CDR3: CASSSGSKAGVSAYEQYF
DNA: TGTGCCAGCAGCTCCGGATCAAAAGCGGGAGTCTCTGCCTACGAGCAGTACTTC

V: TRBV7-6
size: NA
J: TRBJ2-1
D: NA
CDR3: CASSFTGGPYNEQFF
DNA: TGTGCCAGCAGCTTTACCGGGGGGCCTTACAATGAGCAGTTCTTC

V: TRBV9
size: NA
J: TRBJ2-3
D: NA
CDR3: CASSDGLTDTQYF
DNA: TGTGCCAGCAGCGACGGTCTCACAGATACGCAGTATTTT

V: TRBV6-5
size: NA
J: TRBJ1-5
D: NA
CDR3: CASSLGRRGNQPQHF
DNA: TGTGCCAGCAGTTTGGGGCGACGGGGCAATCAGCCCCAGCATTTT

V: TRBV30
size: NA
J: TRBJ1-1
D: NA
CDR3: CAWSVGPEAFF
DNA: TGTGCCTGGAGCGTAGGCCCAGAAGCTTTCTTT

V: TRBV10-3
size: few
J: TRBJ2-2
D: TRBD2
CDR3: CAIQSGSRTGELFF
DNA: TGTGCCATTCAAAGCGGGAGTCGCACCGGGGAGCTGTTTTTT

V: TRBV29-1
size: few
J: TRBJ2-3
D: TRBD2
CDR3: CSVSGGDSDTQYF
DNA: TGCAGCGTTAGCGGGGGGGATTCTGATACGCAGTATTTT

V: TRBV7-9
size: NA
J: TRBJ1-5
D: NA
CDR3: CASSLGTPNQPQHF
DNA: TGTGCCAGCAGCTTAGGGACACCTAATCAGCCCCAGCATTTT

V: TRBV6-1
size: NA
J: TRBJ2-7
D: NA
CDR3: CASSEWATGILDMQYF
DNA: TGTGCCAGCAGTGAATGGGCAACAGGGATATTGGATATGCAGTACTTC

V: TRBV7-3
size: once
J: TRBJ1-4
D: NA
CDR3: CASSLSGGWDEKLFF
DNA: TGTGCCAGCAGCCTTTCGGGGGGCTGGGATGAAAAACTGTTTTTT

V: TRBV10-3
size: NA
J: TRBJ2-5
D: NA
CDR3: CAISVRLEETQYF
DNA: TGTGCCATCAGTGTACGACTAGAAGAGACCCAGTACTTC

V: TRBV7-8
size: NA
J: TRBJ1-6
D: TRBD1
CDR3: CASSLGTGFLPLHF
DNA: TGTGCCAGCAGCCTTGGGACAGGGTTTTTACCCCTCCACTTT

V: TRBV7-2
size: NA
J: TRBJ1-2
D: TRBD1
CDR3: CASSLEGAPRLNYGYTF
DNA: TGTGCCAGCAGCTTAGAGGGGGCGCCCCGGTTGAACTATGGCTACACCTTC

V: TRBV24-1
size: NA
J: TRBJ2-5
D: TRBD2
CDR3: CATSMGEAGQETQYF
DNA: TGTGCCACCAGTATGGGCGAAGCGGGACAAGAGACCCAGTACTTC

V: TRBV18
size: NA
J: TRBJ1-3
D: NA
CDR3: CASQTKMAYSGNTIYF
DNA: TGTGCCAGCCAAACGAAAATGGCATACTCTGGAAACACCATATATTTT

V: TRBV2
size: NA
J: TRBJ2-4
D: NA
CDR3: CASRRTLDQYF
DNA: TGTGCCAGCAGACGGACTCTTGATCAGTACTTC

V: TRBV5-1
size: few
J: TRBJ2-5
D: TRBD1
CDR3: CASSMGQGEETQYF
DNA: TGCGCCAGCAGCATGGGACAGGGCGAAGAGACCCAGTACTTC

V: TRBV29-1
size: NA
J: TRBJ1-3
D: NA
CDR3: CSVGGLSGNTIYF
DNA: TGCAGCGTTGGGGGACTATCAGGAAACACCATATATTTT

V: TRBV6-5
size: NA
J: TRBJ1-3
D: TRBD1
CDR3: CASRKQGALGNTIYF
DNA: TGTGCCAGCAGAAAGCAGGGGGCGCTTGGAAACACCATATATTTT